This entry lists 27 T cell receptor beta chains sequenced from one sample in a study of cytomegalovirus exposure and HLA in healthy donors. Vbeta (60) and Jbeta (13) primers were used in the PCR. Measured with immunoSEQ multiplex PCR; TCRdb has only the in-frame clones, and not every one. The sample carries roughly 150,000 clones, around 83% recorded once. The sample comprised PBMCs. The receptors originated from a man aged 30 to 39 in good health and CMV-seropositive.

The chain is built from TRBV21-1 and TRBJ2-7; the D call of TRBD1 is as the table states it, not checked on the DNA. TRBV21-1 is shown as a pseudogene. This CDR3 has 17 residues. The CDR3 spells CASSKGRGGTSSYEQYV. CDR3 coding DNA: TGTGCCAGCAGCAAAGGCAGAGGGGGCACGAGCTCCTACGAGCAGTACGTC.

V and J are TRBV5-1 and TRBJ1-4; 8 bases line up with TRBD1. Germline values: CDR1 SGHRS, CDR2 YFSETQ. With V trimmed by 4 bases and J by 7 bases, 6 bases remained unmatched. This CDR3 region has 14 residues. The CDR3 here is CASSPGQGSEKLFF. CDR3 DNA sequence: TGCGCCAGCAGCCCTGGACAGGGTAGTGAAAAACTGTTTTTT.

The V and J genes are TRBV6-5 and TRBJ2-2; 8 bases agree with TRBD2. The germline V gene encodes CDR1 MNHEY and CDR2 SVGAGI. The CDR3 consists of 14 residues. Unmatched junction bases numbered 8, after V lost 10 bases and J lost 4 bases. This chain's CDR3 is CATPGGAGTGELFF. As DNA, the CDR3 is TGTGCCACCCCGGGGGGGGCGGGCACCGGGGAGCTGTTTTTT.

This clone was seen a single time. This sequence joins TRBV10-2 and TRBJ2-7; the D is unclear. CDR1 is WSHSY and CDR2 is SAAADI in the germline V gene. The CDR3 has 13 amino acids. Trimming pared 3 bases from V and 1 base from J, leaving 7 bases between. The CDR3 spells CASSERLSYEQYF. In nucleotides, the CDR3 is TGCGCCAGCAGTGAACGTCTATCCTACGAGCAGTACTTC.

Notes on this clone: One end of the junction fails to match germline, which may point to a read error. The CDR3 DNA reads as TGCGCCAGCAGCCAAGACAGGGTCACTCAAGCTTTCTTT. Protein sequence: CASSQDRVTQAFF. J is TRBJ1-1 and V is TRBV4-3, with a weak D call TRBD1 (5 bases). The germline V gene has CDR1 LGHNA and CDR2 YSLEER. The CDR3 is 13 residues long.

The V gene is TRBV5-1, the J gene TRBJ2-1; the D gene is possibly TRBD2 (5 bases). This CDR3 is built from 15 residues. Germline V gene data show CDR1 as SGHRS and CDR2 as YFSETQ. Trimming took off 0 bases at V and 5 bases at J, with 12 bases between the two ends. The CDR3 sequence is CASSLVRTSHNEQFF. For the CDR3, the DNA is TGCGCCAGCAGCTTGGTGAGGACTTCCCACAATGAGCAGTTCTTC.

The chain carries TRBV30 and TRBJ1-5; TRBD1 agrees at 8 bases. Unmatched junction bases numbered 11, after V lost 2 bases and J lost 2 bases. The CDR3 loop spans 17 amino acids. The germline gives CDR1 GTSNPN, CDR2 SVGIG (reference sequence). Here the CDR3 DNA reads TGTGCCTGGAGTCCTCCTCCCCCGGGACAGGGCAATCAGCCCCAGCATTTT. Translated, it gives CAWSPPPPGQGNQPQHF.

The CDR3 sequence: CASSSAGTGGEKLFF. The CDR3 DNA follows: TGTGCCAGCAGCAGCGCCGGGACAGGGGGGGAAAAACTGTTTTTT. The chain couples TRBV6-5 to TRBJ1-4; 11 positions match TRBD1. V trimming: 6 bases; J trimming: 8 bases; junction bases outside the gene matches: 8. CDR3 length equals 15 residues. Germline V gene sequence: CDR1 MNHEY, CDR2 SVGAGI.

The CDR3 sequence is CSARRGETQYF. As DNA, the CDR3 is TGCAGTGCTCGTAGAGGGGAGACCCAGTACTTC. The chain carries TRBV20-1 and TRBJ2-5, with a tentative D call TRBD2 (5 bases). Trimming removed 5 bases at V and 5 bases at J, with 9 bases between. The CDR3 is 11 amino acids. Germline CDR1 DFQATT, CDR2 SNEGSKA (reference sequence).

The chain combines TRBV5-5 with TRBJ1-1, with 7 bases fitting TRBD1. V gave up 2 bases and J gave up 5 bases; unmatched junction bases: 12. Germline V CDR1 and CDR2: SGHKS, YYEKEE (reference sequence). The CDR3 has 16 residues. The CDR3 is CASSFMATGVMTEAFF. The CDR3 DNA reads TGTGCCAGCAGCTTTATGGCTACAGGGGTTATGACTGAAGCTTTCTTT.

The chain's CDR3 is CASSPGDRGRSGYTF. CDR3 nucleotides: TGTGCCAGCAGCCCCGGGGACAGGGGGCGATCTGGCTACACCTTC. This chain joins TRBV7-3 and TRBJ1-2, with 12 nucleotides matching TRBD1. There are 15 residues in the CDR3. Germline V gene lookup returns CDR1 SGHTA and CDR2 FQGTGA. Losses at the gene ends were 5 bases for V and 7 bases for J; bases not matched to a gene: 8.

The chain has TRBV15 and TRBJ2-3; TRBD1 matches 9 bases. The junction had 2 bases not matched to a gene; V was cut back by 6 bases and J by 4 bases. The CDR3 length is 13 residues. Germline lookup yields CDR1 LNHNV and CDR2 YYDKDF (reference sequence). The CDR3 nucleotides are TGTGCCACCAGAACAGGGGGCGCAGATACGCAGTATTTT. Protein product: CATRTGGADTQYF.

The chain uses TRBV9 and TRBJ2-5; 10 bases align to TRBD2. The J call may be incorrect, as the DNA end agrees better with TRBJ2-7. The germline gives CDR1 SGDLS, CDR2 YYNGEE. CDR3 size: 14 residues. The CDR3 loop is CASSKTSGSYEQYF. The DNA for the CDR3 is TGTGCCAGCAGCAAGACTAGCGGGTCATACGAGCAGTACTTC.

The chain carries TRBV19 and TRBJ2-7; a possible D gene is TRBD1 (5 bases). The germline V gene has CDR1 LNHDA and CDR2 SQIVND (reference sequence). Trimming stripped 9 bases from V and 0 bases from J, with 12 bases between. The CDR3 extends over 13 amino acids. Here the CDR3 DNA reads TGTGCCAGCCAAGAGGACAACTCCTACGAGCAGTACTTC. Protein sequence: CASQEDNSYEQYF.

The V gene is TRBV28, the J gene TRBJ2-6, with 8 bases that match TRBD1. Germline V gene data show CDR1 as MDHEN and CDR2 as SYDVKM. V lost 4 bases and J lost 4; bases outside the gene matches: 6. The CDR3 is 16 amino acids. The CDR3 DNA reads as TGTGCCAGCAGTTGGGAGACAGGGGTAGGGGCCAACGTCCTGACTTTC. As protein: CASSWETGVGANVLTF.

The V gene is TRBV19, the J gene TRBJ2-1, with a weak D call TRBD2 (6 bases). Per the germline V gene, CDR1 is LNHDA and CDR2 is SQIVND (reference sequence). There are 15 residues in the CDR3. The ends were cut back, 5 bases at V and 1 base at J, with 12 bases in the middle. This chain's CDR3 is CASSRDSGSYNEQFF. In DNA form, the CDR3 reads TGTGCCAGTAGTCGGGACTCAGGGTCCTACAATGAGCAGTTCTTC.

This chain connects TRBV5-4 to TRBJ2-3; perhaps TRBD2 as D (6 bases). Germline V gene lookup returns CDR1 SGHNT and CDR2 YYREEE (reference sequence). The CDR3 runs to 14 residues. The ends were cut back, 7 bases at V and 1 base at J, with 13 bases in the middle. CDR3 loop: CASWDSGGTDTQYF. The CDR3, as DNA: TGTGCCAGCTGGGATAGCGGAGGCACAGATACGCAGTATTTT.

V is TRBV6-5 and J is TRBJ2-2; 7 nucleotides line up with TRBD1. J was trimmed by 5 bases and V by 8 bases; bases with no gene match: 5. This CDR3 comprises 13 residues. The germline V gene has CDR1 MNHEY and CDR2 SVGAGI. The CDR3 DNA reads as TGTGCCAGCGGGGACAGCATTACCGGGGAGCTGTTTTTT. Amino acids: CASGDSITGELFF.

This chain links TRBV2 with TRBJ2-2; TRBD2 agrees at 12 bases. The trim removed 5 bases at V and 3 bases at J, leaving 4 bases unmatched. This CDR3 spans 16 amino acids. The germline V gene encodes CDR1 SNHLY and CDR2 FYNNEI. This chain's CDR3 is CASSRLAGEYTGELFF. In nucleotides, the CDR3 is TGTGCCAGCAGTAGACTAGCGGGAGAATACACCGGGGAGCTGTTTTTT.

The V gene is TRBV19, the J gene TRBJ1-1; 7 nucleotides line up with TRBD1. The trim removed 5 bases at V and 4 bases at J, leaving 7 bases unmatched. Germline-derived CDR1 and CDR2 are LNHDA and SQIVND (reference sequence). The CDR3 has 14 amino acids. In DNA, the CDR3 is TGTGCCAGTAGTCATCCGGGACAGTTCACTGAAGCTTTCTTT. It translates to CASSHPGQFTEAFF.

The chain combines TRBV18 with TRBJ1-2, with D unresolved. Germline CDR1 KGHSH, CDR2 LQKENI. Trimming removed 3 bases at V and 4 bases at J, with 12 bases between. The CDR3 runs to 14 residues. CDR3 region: CASSPTRGSYGYTF. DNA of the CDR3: TGTGCCAGCTCACCTACTCGGGGTTCCTATGGCTACACCTTC.

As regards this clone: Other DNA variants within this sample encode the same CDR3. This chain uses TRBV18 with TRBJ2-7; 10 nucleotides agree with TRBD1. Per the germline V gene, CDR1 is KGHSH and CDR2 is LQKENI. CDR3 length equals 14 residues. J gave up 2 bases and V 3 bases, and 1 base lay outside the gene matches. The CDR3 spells CASSPGTGAYEQYF. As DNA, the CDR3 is TGTGCCAGCTCACCCGGGACAGGGGCCTACGAGCAGTACTTC.

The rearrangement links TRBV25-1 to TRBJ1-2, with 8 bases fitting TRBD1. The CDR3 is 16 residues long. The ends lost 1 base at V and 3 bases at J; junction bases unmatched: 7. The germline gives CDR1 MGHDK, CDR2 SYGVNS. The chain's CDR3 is CASSESPGGPDYGYTF. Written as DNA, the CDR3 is TGTGCCAGCAGTGAATCCCCAGGGGGCCCAGACTATGGCTACACCTTC.

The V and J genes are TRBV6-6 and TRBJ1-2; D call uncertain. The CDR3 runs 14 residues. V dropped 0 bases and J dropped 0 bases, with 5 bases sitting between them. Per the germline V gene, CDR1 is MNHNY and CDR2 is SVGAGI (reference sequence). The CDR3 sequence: CASSYSSPNYGYTF. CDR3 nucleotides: TGTGCCAGCAGTTACTCGTCTCCTAACTATGGCTACACCTTC.

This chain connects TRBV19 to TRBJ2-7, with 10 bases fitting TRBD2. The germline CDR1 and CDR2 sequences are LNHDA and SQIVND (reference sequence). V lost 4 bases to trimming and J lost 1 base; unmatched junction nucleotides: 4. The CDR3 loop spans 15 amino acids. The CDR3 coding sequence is TGTGCCAGTAGTAAGAAGCGGGAGGGATCCTACGAGCAGTACTTC. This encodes CASSKKREGSYEQYF.

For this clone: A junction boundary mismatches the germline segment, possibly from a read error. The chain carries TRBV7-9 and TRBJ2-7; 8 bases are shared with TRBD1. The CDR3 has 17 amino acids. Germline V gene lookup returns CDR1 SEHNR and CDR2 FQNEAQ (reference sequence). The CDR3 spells CSSSSDRQGPSFYEQYF. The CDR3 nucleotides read TGTTCCAGCAGCTCCGATCGACAGGGGCCTTCGTTCTACGAGCAGTACTTC.

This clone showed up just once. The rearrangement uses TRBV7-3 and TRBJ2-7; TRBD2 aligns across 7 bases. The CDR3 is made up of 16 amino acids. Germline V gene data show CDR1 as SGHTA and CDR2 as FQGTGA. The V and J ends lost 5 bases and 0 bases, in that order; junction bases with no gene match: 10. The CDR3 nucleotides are TGTGCCAGCAGCCTCGGCCCAGCGGGGATCTCCTACGAGCAGTACTTC. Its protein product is CASSLGPAGISYEQYF.